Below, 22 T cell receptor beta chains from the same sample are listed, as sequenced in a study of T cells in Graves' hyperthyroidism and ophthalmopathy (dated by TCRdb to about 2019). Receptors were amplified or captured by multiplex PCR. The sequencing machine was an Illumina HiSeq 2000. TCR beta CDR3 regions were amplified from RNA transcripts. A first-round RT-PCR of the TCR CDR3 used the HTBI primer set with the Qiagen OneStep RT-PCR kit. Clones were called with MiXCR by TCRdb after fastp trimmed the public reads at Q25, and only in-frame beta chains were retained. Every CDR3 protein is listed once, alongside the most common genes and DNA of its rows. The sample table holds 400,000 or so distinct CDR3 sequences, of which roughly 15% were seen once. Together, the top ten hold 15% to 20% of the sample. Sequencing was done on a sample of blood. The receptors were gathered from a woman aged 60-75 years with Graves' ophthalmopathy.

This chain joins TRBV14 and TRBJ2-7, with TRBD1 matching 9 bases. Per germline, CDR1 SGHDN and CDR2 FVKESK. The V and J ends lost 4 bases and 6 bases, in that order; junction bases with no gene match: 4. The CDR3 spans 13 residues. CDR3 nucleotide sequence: TGTGCCAGCAGCCTGGGACAGGGTAGCGAGCAGTACTTC. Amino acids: CASSLGQGSEQYF.

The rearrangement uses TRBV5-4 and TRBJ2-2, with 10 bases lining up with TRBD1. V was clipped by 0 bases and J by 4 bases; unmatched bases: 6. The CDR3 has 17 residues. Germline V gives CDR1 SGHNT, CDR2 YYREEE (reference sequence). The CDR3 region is CASSLAGTGVSTGELFF. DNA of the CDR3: TGTGCCAGCAGCTTGGCCGGGACAGGGGTTAGCACCGGGGAGCTGTTTTTT.

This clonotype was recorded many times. The CDR3 loop reads CASSLDGGGSTDTQYF. The CDR3 DNA follows: TGCGCCAGCAGCTTGGATGGCGGGGGGAGCACAGATACGCAGTATTTT. The gene calls are TRBV5-1 and TRBJ2-3; the match to TRBD2 covers 8 bases. The CDR3 loop spans 16 amino acids. Germline-derived CDR1 and CDR2 are SGHRS and YFSETQ. The trim removed 0 bases at V and 0 bases at J, leaving 3 bases unmatched. Complete variable domain (other parts from reference TRBV5-1 and TRBJ2-3): KAGVTQTPRYLIKTRGQQVTLSCSPISGHRSVSWYQQTPGQGLQFLFEYFSETQRNKGNFPGRFSGRQFSNSRSEMNVSTLELGDSALYLCASSLDGGGSTDTQYFGPGTRLTVL.

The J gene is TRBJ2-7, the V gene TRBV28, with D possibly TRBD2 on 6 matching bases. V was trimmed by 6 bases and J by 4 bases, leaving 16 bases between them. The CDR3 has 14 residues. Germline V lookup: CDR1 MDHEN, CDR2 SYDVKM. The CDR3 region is CASRQRDSGYEQYF. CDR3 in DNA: TGTGCCAGCAGACAACGGGACTCCGGTTACGAGCAGTACTTC.

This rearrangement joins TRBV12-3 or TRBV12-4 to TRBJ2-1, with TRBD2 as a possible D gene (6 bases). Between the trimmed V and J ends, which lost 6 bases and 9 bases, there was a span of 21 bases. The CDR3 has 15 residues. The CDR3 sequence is CASSLTSIGAVEQFF. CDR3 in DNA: TGTGCCAGCAGCCTGACTAGTATAGGTGCAGTTGAGCAGTTCTTC.

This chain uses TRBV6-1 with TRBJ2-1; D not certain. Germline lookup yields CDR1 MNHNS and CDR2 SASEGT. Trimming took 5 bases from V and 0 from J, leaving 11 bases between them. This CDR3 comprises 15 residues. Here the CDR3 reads CASSKFRSSYNEQFF. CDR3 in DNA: TGTGCCAGCAGTAAATTCAGGAGCTCCTACAATGAGCAGTTCTTC.

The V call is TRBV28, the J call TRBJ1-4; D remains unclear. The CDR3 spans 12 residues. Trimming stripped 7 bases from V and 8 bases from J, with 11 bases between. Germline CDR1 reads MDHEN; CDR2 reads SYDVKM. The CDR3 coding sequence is TGTGCCAGCACCAGCGGCACGGAAAAACTGTTTTTT. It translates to CASTSGTEKLFF.

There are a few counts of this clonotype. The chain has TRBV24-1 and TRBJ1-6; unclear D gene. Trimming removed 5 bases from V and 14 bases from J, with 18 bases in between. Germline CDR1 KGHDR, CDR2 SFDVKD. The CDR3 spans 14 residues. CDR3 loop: CATSAFTGVLTLHF. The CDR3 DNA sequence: TGTGCCACCAGTGCCTTCACCGGGGTCCTAACCCTCCACTTT.

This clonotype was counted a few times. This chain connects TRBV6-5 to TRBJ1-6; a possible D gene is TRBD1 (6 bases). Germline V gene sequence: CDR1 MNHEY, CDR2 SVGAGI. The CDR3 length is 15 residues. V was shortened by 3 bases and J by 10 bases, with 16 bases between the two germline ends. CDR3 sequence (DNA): TGTGCCAGCAGTTATCGCGGGAAGGGGGAATCACCCCTCCACTTT. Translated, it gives CASSYRGKGESPLHF.

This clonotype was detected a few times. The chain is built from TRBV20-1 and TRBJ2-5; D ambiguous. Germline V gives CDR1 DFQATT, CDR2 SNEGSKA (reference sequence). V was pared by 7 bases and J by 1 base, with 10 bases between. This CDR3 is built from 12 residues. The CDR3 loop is CSVVTAQETQYF. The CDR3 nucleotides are TGCAGTGTAGTAACAGCCCAAGAGACCCAGTACTTC.

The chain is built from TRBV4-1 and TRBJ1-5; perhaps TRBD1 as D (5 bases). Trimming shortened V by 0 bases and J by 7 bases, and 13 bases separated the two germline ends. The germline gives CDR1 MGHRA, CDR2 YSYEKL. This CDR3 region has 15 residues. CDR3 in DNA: TGCGCCAGCAGCCAAGATATTCAGGGCCGGCAGCCCCAGCATTTT. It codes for CASSQDIQGRQPQHF.

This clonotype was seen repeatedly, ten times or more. DNA of the CDR3: TGTGCCAGCAGTGAAGCCCGACTAGCGGGAGTGTACAATGAGCAGTTCTTC. Residues: CASSEARLAGVYNEQFF. This chain links TRBV6-1 with TRBJ2-1; 12 positions match TRBD2. This CDR3 spans 17 amino acids. Germline CDR1 and CDR2: MNHNS and SASEGT. V was clipped by 0 bases and J by 4 bases; unmatched bases: 4.

The chain's CDR3 is CASSGEGTLETQYF. The CDR3 region has the DNA TGCGCCAGCAGCGGGGAGGGGACCTTGGAGACCCAGTACTTC. The rearrangement uses TRBV5-1 and TRBJ2-5, with 7 positions matching TRBD2. The ends lost 4 bases at V and 5 bases at J; junction bases unmatched: 8. Germline V gene data show CDR1 as SGHRS and CDR2 as YFSETQ. The CDR3 is made up of 14 amino acids.

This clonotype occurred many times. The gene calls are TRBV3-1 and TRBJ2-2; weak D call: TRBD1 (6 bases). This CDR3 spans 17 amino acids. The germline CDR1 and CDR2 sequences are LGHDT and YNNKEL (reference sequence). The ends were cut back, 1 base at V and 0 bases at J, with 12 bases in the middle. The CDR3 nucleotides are TGTGCCAGCAGCCAAGCTGTTGGACAGCCGAACACCGGGGAGCTGTTTTTT. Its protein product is CASSQAVGQPNTGELFF.

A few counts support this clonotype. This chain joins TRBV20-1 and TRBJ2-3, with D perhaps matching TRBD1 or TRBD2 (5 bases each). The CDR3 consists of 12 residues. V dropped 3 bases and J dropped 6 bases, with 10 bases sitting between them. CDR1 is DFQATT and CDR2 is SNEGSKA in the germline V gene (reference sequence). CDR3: CSASSGADTQYF. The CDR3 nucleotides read TGCAGTGCTAGTTCCGGGGCGGATACGCAGTATTTT.

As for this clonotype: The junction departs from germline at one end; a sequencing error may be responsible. CDR3 in amino acids: CASSLGSGTRELFF. The DNA for the CDR3 is TGTGCCAGCAGTTTAGGGTCGGGCACCAGGGAGCTGTTTTTT. This chain joins TRBV12-3 or TRBV12-4 and TRBJ2-2, with D unresolved. The CDR3 length is 14 residues.

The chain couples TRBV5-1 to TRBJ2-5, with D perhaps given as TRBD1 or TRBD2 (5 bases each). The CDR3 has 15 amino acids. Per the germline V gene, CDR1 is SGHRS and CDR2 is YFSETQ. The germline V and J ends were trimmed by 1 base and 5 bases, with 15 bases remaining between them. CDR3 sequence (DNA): TGCGCCAGCAGCTTGTTCACGGGGCACGCGGAGACCCAGTACTTC. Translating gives CASSLFTGHAETQYF.

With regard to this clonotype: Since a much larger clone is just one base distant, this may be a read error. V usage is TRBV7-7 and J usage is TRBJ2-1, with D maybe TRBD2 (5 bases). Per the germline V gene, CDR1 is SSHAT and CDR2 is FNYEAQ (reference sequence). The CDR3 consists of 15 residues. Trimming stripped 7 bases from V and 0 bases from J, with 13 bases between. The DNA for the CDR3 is TGTGCCAGCATCCCTCAGCGGTCCTCCTACAATGAGCAGTTCTTC. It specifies CASIPQRSSYNEQFF. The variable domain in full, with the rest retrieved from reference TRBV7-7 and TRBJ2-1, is GAGVSQSPRYKVTKRGQDVTLRCDPISSHATLYWYQQALGQGPEFLTYFNYEAQPDKSGLPSDRFSAERPEGSISTLTIQRTEQRDSAMYRCASIPQRSSYNEQFFGPGTRLTVL.

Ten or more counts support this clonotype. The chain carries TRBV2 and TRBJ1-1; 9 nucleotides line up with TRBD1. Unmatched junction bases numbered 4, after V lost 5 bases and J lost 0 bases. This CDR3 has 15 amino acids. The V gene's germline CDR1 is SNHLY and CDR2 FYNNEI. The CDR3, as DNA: TGTGCCAGCAGTTCGGACAGGGGAATGAACACTGAAGCTTTCTTT. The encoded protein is CASSSDRGMNTEAFF.

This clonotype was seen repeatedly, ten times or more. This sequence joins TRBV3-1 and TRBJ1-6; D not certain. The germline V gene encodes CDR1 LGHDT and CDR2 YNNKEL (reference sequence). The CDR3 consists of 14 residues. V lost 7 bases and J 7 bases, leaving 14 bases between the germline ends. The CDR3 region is CASNLWARNSPLHF. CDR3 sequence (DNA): TGTGCCAGCAACCTTTGGGCGCGGAATTCACCCCTCCACTTT.

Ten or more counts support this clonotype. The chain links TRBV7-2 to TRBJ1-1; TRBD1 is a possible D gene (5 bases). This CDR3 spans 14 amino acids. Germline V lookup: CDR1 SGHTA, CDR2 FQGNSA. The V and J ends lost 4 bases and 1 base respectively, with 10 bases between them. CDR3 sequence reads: CASSSDRWNTEAFF. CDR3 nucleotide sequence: TGTGCCAGCAGCTCCGACAGATGGAACACTGAAGCTTTCTTT.

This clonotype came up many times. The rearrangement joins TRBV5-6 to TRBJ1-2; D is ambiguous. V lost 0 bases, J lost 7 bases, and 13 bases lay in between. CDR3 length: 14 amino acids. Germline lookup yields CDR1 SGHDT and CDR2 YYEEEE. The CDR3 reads CASSLAASGGGYTF. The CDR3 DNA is TGTGCCAGCAGCTTGGCCGCTTCTGGTGGTGGCTACACCTTC.